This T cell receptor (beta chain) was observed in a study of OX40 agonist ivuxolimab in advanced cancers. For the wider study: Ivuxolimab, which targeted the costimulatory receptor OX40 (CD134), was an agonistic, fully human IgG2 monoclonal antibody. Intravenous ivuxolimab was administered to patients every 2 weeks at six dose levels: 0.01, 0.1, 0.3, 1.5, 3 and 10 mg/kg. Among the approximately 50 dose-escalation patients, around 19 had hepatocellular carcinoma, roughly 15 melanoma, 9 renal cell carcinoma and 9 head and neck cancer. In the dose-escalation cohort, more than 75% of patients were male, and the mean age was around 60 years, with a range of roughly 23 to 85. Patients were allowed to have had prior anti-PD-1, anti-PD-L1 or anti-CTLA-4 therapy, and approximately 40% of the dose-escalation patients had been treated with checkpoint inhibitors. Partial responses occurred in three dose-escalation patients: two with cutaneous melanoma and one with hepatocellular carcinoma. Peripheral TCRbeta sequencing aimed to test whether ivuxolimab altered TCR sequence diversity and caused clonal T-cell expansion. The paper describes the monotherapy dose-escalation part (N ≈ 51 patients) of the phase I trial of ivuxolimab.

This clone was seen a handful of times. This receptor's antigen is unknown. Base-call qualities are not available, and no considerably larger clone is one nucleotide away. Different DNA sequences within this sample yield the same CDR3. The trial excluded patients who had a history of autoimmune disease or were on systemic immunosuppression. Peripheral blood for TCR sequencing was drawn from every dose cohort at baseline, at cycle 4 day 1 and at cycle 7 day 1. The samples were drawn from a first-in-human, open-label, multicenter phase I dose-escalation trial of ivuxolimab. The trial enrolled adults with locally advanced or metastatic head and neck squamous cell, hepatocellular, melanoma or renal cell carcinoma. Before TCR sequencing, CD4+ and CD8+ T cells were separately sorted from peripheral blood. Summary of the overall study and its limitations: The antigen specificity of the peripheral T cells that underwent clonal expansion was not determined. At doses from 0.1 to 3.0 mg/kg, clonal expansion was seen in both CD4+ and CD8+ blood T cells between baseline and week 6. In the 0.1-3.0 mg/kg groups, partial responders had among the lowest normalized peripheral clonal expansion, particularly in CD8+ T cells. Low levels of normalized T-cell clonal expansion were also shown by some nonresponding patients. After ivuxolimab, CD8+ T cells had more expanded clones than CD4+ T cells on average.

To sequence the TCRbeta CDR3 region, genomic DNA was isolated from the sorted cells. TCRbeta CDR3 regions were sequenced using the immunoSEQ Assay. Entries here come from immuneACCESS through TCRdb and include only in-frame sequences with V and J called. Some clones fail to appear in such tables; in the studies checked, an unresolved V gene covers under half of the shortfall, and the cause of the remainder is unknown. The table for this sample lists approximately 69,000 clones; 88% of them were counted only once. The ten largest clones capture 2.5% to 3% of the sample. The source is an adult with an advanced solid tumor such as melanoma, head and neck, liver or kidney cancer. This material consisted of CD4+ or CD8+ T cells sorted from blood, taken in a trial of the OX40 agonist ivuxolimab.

The DNA is as follows: TGCGCCAGCAGCTCAACAGGGGGTAATCAGCCCCAGCATTTT. Its coded protein is CASSSTGGNQPQHF. The rearranged segments are TRBV5-1 and TRBJ1-5, with TRBD1 matching 8 junction bases. For this chain, trimming is 3 bases at the V end and 4 bases at the J end, and the number of junction bases without a gene match is 3. According to the germline V gene, CDR1 reads SGHRS and CDR2 reads YFSETQ. The CDR3 holds 14 amino acids from the cysteine to the phenylalanine. Solely the CDR3 DNA is kept, with 42 bases framed from the first base. Full variable domain (CDR3 extended with the reference TRBV5-1 and TRBJ1-5 proteins): KAGVTQTPRYLIKTRGQQVTLSCSPISGHRSVSWYQQTPGQGLQFLFEYFSETQRNKGNFPGRFSGRQFSNSRSEMNVSTLELGDSALYLCASSSTGGNQPQHFGDGTRLSIL.